This T cell receptor (beta chain) was sequenced during a study of T cell responses to AZD1222 COVID-19 vaccine. As for the study in general: Second-dose intervals near 4 or 12 weeks were combined. Points from the study as a whole: Mostly white British, mostly female donors; authors suggested clonal diversity may be underestimated. Reportedly, close to half of spike-specific TCRs are directed against unmutated variant regions.

Germline loops: CDR1 ENHRY, CDR2 SYGVKD. The CDR3 runs to 14 residues. V was trimmed by 6 bases and J by 5 bases, leaving 16 bases between them. On this clone itself: No antigen is known for it.

Sequencing was performed with immunoSEQ multiplex PCR; in TCRdb, only in-frame clones are kept and a portion is missing. The table shows approximately 160,000 clones, with 90% to 95% occurring only once. The chain employs TRBV10-3 and TRBJ1-1, with D perhaps TRBD1 (5 bases). Sequencing used peripheral blood, obtained on day 0 of AZD1222 vaccination. The receptor's source is an adult in good health. The chain's CDR3 is CAIRARGEGTEAFF. The CDR3, as DNA: TGTGCCATCAGGGCCCGAGGGGAGGGGACTGAAGCTTTCTTT.